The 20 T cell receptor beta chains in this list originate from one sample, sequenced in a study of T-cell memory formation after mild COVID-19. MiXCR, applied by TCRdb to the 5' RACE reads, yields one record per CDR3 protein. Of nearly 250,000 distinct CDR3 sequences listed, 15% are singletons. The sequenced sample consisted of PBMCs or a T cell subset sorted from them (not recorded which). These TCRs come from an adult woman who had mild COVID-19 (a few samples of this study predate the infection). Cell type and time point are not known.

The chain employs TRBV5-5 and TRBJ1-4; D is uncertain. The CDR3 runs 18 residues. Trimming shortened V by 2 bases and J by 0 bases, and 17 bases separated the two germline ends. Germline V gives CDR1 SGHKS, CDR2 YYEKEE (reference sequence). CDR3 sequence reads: CASSLGGRRRATNEKLFF. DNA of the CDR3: TGTGCCAGCAGCTTAGGAGGACGAAGGCGAGCAACTAATGAAAAACTGTTTTTT. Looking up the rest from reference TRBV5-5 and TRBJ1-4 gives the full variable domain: DAGVTQSPTHLIKTRGQQVTLRCSPISGHKSVSWYQQVLGQGPQFIFQYYEKEERGRGNFPDRFSARQFPNYSSELNVNALLLGDSALYLCASSLGGRRRATNEKLFFGSGTQLSVL.

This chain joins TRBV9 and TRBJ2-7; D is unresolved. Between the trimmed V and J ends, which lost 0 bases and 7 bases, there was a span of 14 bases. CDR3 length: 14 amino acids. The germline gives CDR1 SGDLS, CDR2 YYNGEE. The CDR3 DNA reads TGTGCCAGCAGCGTAGGAGTGACCTCTGATGAGCAGTACTTC. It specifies CASSVGVTSDEQYF.

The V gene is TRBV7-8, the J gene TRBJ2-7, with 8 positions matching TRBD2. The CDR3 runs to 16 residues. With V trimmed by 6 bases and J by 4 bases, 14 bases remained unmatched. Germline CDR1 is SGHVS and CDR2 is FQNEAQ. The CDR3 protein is CASRDPGGGSYYEQYF. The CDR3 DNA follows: TGTGCCAGCAGAGATCCCGGGGGGGGATCCTATTACGAGCAGTACTTC.

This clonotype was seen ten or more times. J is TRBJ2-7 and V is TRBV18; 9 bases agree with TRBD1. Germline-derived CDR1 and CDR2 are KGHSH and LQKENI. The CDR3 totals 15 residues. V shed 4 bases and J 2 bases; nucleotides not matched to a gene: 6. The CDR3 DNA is TGTGCCAGCTCACTAGCTCGGACAGGGGCCTACGAGCAGTACTTC. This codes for CASSLARTGAYEQYF.

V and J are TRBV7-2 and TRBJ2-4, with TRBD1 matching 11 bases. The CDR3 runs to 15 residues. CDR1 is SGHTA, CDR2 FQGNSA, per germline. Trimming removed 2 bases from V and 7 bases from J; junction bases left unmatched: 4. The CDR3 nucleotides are TGTGCCAGCAGCTTATACGGGACAGGGGGGAACATTCAGTACTTC. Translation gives CASSLYGTGGNIQYF.

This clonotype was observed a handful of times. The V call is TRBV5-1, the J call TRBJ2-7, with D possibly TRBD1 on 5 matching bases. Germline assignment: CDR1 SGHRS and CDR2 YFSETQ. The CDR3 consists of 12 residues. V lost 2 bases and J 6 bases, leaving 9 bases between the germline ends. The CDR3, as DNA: TGCGCCAGCAGCTTACCGACAGCCGAGCAGTACTTC. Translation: CASSLPTAEQYF.

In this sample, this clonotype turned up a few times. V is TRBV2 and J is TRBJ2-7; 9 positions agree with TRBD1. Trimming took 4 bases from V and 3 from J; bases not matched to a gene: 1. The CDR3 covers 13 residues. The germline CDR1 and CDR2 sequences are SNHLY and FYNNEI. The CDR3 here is CASSGQGVYEQYF. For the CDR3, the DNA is TGTGCCAGCAGTGGACAGGGGGTCTACGAGCAGTACTTC.

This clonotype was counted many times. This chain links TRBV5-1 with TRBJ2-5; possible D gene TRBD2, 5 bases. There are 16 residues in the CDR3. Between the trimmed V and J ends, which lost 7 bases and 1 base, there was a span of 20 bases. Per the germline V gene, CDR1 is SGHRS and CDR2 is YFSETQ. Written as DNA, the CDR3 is TGCGCCAGCGGCCGCGGGCTGTCGGATGGCCAAGAGACCCAGTACTTC. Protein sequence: CASGRGLSDGQETQYF.

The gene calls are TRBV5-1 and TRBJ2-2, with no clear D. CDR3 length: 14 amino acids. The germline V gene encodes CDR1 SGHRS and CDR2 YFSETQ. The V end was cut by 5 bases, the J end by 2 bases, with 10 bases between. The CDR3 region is CASSYIANTGELFF. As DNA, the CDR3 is TGCGCCAGCAGTTATATAGCCAACACCGGGGAGCTGTTTTTT.

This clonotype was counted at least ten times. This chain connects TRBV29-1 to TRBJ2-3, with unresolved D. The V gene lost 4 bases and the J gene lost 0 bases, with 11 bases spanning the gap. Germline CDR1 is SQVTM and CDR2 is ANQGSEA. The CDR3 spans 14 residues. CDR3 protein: CSVVGAFSTDTQYF. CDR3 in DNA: TGCAGCGTTGTCGGCGCGTTCAGCACAGATACGCAGTATTTT.

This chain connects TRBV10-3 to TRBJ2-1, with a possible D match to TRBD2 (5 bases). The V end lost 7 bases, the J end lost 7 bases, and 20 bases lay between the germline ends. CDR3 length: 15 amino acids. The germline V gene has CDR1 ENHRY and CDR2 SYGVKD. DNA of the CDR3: TGTGCCATCAACGGCGGGCTGGCTAACGAAAATGAGCAGTTCTTC. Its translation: CAINGGLANENEQFF.

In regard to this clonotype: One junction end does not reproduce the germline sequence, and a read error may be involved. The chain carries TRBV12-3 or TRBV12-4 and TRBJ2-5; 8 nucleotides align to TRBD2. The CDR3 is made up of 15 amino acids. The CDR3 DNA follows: TGTTCCAGCAGTTTCGTTAGCGGGAACCAAGAGACCCAGTACTTC. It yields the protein CSSSFVSGNQETQYF.

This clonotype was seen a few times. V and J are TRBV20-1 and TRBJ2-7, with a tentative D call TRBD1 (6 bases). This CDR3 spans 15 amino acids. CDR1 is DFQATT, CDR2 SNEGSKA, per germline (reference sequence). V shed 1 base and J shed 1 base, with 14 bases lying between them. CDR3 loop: CSARVRGTSSYEQYF. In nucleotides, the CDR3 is TGCAGTGCTAGAGTTAGGGGGACCAGTTCCTACGAGCAGTACTTC.

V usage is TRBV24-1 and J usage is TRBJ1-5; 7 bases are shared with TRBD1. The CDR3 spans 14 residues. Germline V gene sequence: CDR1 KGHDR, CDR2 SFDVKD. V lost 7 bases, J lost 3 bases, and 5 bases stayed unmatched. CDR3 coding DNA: TGTGCCACCAGCGGGACAGAACCCAATCAGCCCCAGCATTTT. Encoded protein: CATSGTEPNQPQHF.

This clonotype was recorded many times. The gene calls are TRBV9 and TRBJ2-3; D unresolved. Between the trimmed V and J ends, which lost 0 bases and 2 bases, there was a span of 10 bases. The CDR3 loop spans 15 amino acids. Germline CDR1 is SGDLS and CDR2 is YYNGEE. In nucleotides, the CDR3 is TGTGCCAGCAGCGTAGGGACCCTGGACACAGATACGCAGTATTTT. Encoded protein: CASSVGTLDTDTQYF. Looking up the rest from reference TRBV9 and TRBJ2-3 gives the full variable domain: DSGVTQTPKHLITATGQRVTLRCSPRSGDLSVYWYQQSLDQGLQFLIQYYNGEERAKGNILERFSAQQFPDLHSELNLSSLELGDSALYFCASSVGTLDTDTQYFGPGTRLTVL.

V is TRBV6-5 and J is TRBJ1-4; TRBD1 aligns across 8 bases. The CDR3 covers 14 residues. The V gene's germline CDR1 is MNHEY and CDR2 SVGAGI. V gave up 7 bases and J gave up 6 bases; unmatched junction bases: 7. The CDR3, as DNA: TGTGCCAGCAAGTTGGACAGGGTGGATGAAAAACTGTTTTTT. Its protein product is CASKLDRVDEKLFF.

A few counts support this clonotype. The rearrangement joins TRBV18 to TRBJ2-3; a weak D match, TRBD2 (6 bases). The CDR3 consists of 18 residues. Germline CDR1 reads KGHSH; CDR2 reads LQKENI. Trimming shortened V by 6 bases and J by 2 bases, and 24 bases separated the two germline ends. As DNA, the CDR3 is TGTGCCAGCTCCCCTTCGTTGACCGGGGACTTCAACACAGATACGCAGTATTTT. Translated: CASSPSLTGDFNTDTQYF.

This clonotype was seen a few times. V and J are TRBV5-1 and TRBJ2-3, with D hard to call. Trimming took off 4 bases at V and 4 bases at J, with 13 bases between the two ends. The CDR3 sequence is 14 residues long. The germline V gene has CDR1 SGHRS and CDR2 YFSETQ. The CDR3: CASSPPRISDTQYF. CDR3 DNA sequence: TGCGCCAGCAGCCCCCCCCGAATTTCAGATACGCAGTATTTT. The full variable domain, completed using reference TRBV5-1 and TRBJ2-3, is KAGVTQTPRYLIKTRGQQVTLSCSPISGHRSVSWYQQTPGQGLQFLFEYFSETQRNKGNFPGRFSGRQFSNSRSEMNVSTLELGDSALYLCASSPPRISDTQYFGPGTRLTVL.

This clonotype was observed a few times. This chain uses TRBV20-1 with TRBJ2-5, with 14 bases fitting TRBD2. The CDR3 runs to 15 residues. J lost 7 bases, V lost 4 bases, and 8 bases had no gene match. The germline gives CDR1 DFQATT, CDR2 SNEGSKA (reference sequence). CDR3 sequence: CSAKTSGREPGTQYF. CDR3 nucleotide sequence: TGCAGTGCTAAGACTAGCGGGAGGGAACCAGGGACCCAGTACTTC.

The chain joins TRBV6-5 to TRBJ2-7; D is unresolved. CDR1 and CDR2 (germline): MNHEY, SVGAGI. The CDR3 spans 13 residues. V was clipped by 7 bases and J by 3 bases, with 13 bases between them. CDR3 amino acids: CASNSHIGYEQYF. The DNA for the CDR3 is TGTGCCAGCAACTCCCACATCGGCTACGAGCAGTACTTC.